This TCR beta chain emerged from a study of blood T cell repertoires in COVID-19. Measured with immunoSEQ multiplex PCR; TCRdb has only the in-frame clones, and not every one. This sample has 80,000 to 90,000 clones, with approximately 80% found just once. CDR3 length equals 16 residues. Trimming left V 4 bases short and J 10 bases short, with 26 bases between. Germline V lookup: CDR1 SGHDT, CDR2 YYEEEE. The receptor was derived from a man between 65 and 85 years old with acute or convalescent COVID-19. Sequencing used peripheral blood. V is TRBV5-6 and J is TRBJ1-1, with TRBD1 as a possible D gene (5 bases). The CDR3 loop is CASSQLSSQAALGAFF. CDR3 DNA sequence: TGTGCCAGCAGCCAACTTTCGTCACAGGCGGCTCTCGGAGCTTTCTTT.